These 22 T cell receptor beta chains were all obtained from the same sample, sequenced in a study of blood T cell repertoires in COVID-19. TCRdb keeps only in-frame clones here, not all; method: immunoSEQ multiplex PCR. This table has more than 60,000 clones, 80% to 90% appearing once. The specimen was peripheral blood. Source of these receptors: an older woman with COVID-19, enrolled during active disease.

This chain connects TRBV19 to TRBJ2-2; TRBD2 is a possible D gene (6 bases). Trimming took 10 bases from V and 3 from J, leaving 12 bases between them. CDR1 and CDR2 (germline): LNHDA, SQIVND (reference sequence). The CDR3 runs 13 residues. CDR3 in amino acids: CATGRGYTGELFF. The CDR3 bases are TGTGCCACCGGTCGGGGGTACACCGGGGAGCTGTTTTTT.

The chain has TRBV7-2 and TRBJ1-1, with TRBD1 identical over 8 bases. The germline CDR1 and CDR2 sequences are SGHTA and FQGNSA. This CDR3 spans 14 amino acids. The junction had 6 bases not matched to a gene; V was cut back by 5 bases and J by 4 bases. CDR3 sequence (DNA): TGTGCCAGCAGCCCACAGGGGGACGGCACTGAAGCTTTCTTT. It encodes CASSPQGDGTEAFF.

This chain links TRBV6-2 or TRBV6-3 with TRBJ2-2, with 7 bases fitting TRBD1. With 2 bases clipped from V and 7 bases from J, the junction kept 4 bases outside the gene matches. There are 14 residues in the CDR3. The V gene's germline CDR1 is MNHEY and CDR2 SVGEGT. The CDR3 coding sequence is TGTGCCAGCAGTTACCCAGACAGGGTCGGGGAGCTGTTTTTT. Residues: CASSYPDRVGELFF.

Here the CDR3 reads CASSSGRPNQPQHF. In nucleotides, the CDR3 is TGTGCCAGCAGTTCCGGCAGGCCCAATCAGCCCCAGCATTTT. The chain has TRBV27 and TRBJ1-5; no clear D. V dropped 4 bases and J dropped 3 bases, with 10 bases sitting between them. Per germline, CDR1 MNHEY and CDR2 SMNVEV (reference sequence). The CDR3 contains 14 residues.

The rearrangement links TRBV7-7 to TRBJ2-1; D possibly corresponds to TRBD1 (6 bases). The CDR3 runs to 16 residues. Trimming took off 1 base at V and 0 bases at J, with 10 bases between the two ends. Germline lookup yields CDR1 SSHAT and CDR2 FNYEAQ (reference sequence). CDR3 sequence (DNA): TGTGCCAGCAGCTTAGGTGGGGGCTACTCCTACAATGAGCAGTTCTTC. It specifies CASSLGGGYSYNEQFF.

This chain joins TRBV7-2 and TRBJ2-5, with D tentatively TRBD2 (6 bases). V was clipped by 4 bases and J by 2 bases, with 14 bases between them. From germline, CDR1 is SGHTA and CDR2 FQGNSA. The CDR3 consists of 15 residues. The CDR3 reads CASSSQPGLQETQYF. CDR3 DNA sequence: TGTGCCAGCAGCTCTCAGCCGGGACTTCAAGAGACCCAGTACTTC.

The chain uses TRBV6-6 and TRBJ1-4, with 7 positions matching TRBD1. After removal of 3 bases from V and 8 bases from J, the junction contained 6 bases not matched to a gene. CDR3 size: 14 residues. Germline V lookup: CDR1 MNHNY, CDR2 SVGAGI (reference sequence). The CDR3 bases are TGTGCCAGCAGTTATTTCGTACAGGGGGAAAAACTGTTTTTT. Its translation: CASSYFVQGEKLFF.

This chain connects TRBV18 to TRBJ1-2; 9 bases fit TRBD1. The germline V gene has CDR1 KGHSH and CDR2 LQKENI. The CDR3 length is 16 residues. With V trimmed by 2 bases and J by 8 bases, 12 bases remained unmatched. As DNA, the CDR3 is TGTGCCAGCTCACCAGATCCGGGACAGGGATTTTCGGGCTACACCTTC. Protein sequence: CASSPDPGQGFSGYTF.

The chain uses TRBV6-1 and TRBJ1-5; D is undetermined. This CDR3 contains 16 residues. CDR1 is MNHNS and CDR2 is SASEGT in the germline V gene. V gave up 2 bases and J gave up 3 bases, with 14 bases separating them. CDR3 region: CASSETPPRINQPQHF. The CDR3 region has the DNA TGTGCCAGCAGTGAAACCCCCCCCAGGATCAATCAGCCCCAGCATTTT.

The rearrangement uses TRBV3-1 (or the pseudogene TRBV3-2) and TRBJ2-7; tentative D call: TRBD2 (5 bases). CDR1 LGHDT and CDR2 YNNKEL come from the germline V gene (reference sequence). Trimming left V 4 bases short and J 2 bases short, with 6 bases between. This CDR3 contains 12 residues. The CDR3 nucleotides are TGTGCCAGCAGCCCCGGGACCTACGAGCAGTACTTC. Its protein is CASSPGTYEQYF.

The genes are TRBV7-2 and TRBJ2-7, with TRBD1 identical over 9 bases. Germline V gene data show CDR1 as SGHTA and CDR2 as FQGNSA. CDR3 length: 15 amino acids. The trim removed 4 bases at V and 4 bases at J, leaving 8 bases unmatched. The CDR3 nucleotides are TGTGCCAGCAGCTCCCCGGGACAGGGTAAATACGAGCAGTACTTC. This translates into CASSSPGQGKYEQYF. The full variable domain, completed using reference TRBV7-2 and TRBJ2-7, is GAGVSQSPSNKVTEKGKDVELRCDPISGHTALYWYRQSLGQGLEFLIYFQGNSAPDKSGLPSDRFSAERTGGSVSTLTIQRTQQEDSAVYLCASSSPGQGKYEQYFGPGTRLTVT.

This CDR3 reads CAWRSHAGTEQFF. Here the CDR3 DNA reads TGTGCCTGGAGATCCCACGCAGGCACTGAGCAGTTCTTC. The chain combines TRBV30 with TRBJ2-1; D is uncertain. The CDR3 length is 13 residues. Deletions cut 3 bases from V and 9 bases from J, with 15 bases between. CDR1 and CDR2 (germline): GTSNPN, SVGIG (reference sequence).

CDR3 in DNA: TGCGCCAGCAGCCCATCGGGACAGGCGCCCTATGGCTACACCTTC. It is translated as CASSPSGQAPYGYTF. V is TRBV4-3 and J is TRBJ1-2; TRBD1 matches 8 bases. The J segment lost 4 bases and the V segment lost 4 bases, leaving 8 bases of the junction unmatched. The CDR3 length is 15 residues. Germline loops: CDR1 LGHNA, CDR2 YSLEER.

This chain joins TRBV18 and TRBJ2-3; TRBD1 matches 7 bases. The V and J ends lost 6 bases and 2 bases, in that order; junction bases with no gene match: 8. This CDR3 region has 15 residues. CDR1 is KGHSH and CDR2 is LQKENI in the germline V gene. The CDR3: CASSRDSWATDTQYF. Here the CDR3 DNA reads TGTGCCAGCTCCAGGGACAGTTGGGCCACAGATACGCAGTATTTT.

Only one count was recorded for this clone. The genes are TRBV5-6 and TRBJ2-2, with 9 bases identical to TRBD2. The CDR3 totals 14 residues. Germline CDR1 is SGHDT and CDR2 is YYEEEE. After removal of 0 bases from V and 6 bases from J, the junction contained 0 bases not matched to a gene. CDR3 region: CASSLGLAAGELFF. The CDR3 DNA follows: TGTGCCAGCAGCTTGGGACTAGCGGCCGGGGAGCTGTTTTTT.

The CDR3 is CASSLQGQKSKQFF. CDR3 bases: TGTGCCAGCAGCCTCCAGGGCCAAAAGTCTAAGCAGTTCTTC. V and J are TRBV14 and TRBJ2-1; D possibly corresponds to TRBD1 (5 bases). Trimming removed 4 bases at V and 11 bases at J, with 18 bases between. This CDR3 comprises 14 residues. Germline lookup yields CDR1 SGHDN and CDR2 FVKESK.

The V gene is TRBV12-3 or TRBV12-4, the J gene TRBJ1-1; no clear D. The CDR3 runs 13 residues. The V end was cut by 3 bases, the J end by 11 bases, with 16 bases between. The CDR3 reads CASSLEVTHGAFF. CDR3 nucleotides: TGTGCCAGCAGTTTGGAGGTAACACACGGGGCTTTCTTT.

This clone was detected only once. The chain recombines TRBV12-3 or TRBV12-4 with TRBJ2-7; a possible D gene is TRBD1 (6 bases). This CDR3 has 13 residues. Trimming left V 6 bases short and J 7 bases short, with 16 bases between. CDR3 nucleotide sequence: TGTGCCAGCAGGCCTTCTTTTACAGGGGAGCAGTACTTC. This codes for CASRPSFTGEQYF.

This clone appeared once. The chain recombines TRBV29-1 with TRBJ2-1, with D possibly matching TRBD1 (5 bases). V gave up 6 bases and J gave up 4 bases, with 10 bases separating them. The CDR3 covers 12 residues. Germline-derived CDR1 and CDR2 are SQVTM and ANQGSEA. The CDR3 region is CSVHRRYNEQFF. The CDR3 coding sequence is TGCAGCGTCCACAGGCGGTACAATGAGCAGTTCTTC.

This chain links TRBV10-3 with TRBJ1-1; D not certain. Trimming shortened V by 2 bases and J by 3 bases, and 7 bases separated the two germline ends. The V gene's germline CDR1 is ENHRY and CDR2 SYGVKD. This CDR3 comprises 13 residues. The CDR3 region is CAISELRYTEAFF. The CDR3, as DNA: TGTGCCATCAGTGAGCTACGGTACACTGAAGCTTTCTTT.

This rearrangement joins TRBV14 to TRBJ2-7; maybe TRBD1 (5 bases). V shed 1 base and J shed 2 bases, with 6 bases lying between them. The germline V gene has CDR1 SGHDN and CDR2 FVKESK. The CDR3 is 13 residues long. The CDR3 DNA reads TGTGCCAGCAGCCAAGGGGGCCCCTACGAGCAGTACTTC. This encodes CASSQGGPYEQYF.

The rearrangement joins TRBV7-2 to TRBJ2-2; 7 nucleotides match TRBD2. Looked up from germline, CDR1 is SGHTA and CDR2 is FQGNSA. The CDR3 is made up of 17 amino acids. With 1 base clipped from V and 5 bases from J, the junction kept 10 bases outside the gene matches. The CDR3 spells CASSLVQWLAETGELFF. The CDR3 bases are TGTGCCAGCAGCTTAGTTCAGTGGCTAGCGGAAACCGGGGAGCTGTTTTTT.